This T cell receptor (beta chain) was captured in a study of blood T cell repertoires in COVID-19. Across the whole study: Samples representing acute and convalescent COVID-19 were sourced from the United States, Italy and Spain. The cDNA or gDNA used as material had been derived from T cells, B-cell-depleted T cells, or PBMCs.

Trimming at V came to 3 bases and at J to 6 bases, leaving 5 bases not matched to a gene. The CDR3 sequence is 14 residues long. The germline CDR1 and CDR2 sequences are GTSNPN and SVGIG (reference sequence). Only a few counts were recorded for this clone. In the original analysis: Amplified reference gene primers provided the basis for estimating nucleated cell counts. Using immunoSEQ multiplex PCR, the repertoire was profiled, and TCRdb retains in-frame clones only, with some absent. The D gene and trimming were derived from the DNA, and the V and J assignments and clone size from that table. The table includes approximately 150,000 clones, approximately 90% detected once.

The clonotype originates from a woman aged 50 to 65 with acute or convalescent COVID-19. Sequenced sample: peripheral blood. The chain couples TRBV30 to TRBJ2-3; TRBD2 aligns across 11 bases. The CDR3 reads CAWRLAGAVDTQYF. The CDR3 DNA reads TGTGCCTGGAGACTAGCGGGGGCCGTTGATACGCAGTATTTT.